The entry below gives a single TCR beta chain sequence along with its context. Its antigen is not identified. This specimen belongs to a study of cytomegalovirus exposure and HLA in healthy donors. Findings of the study overall: Confirmation in vitro established that three CMV-associated chains were specific for CMV antigens.

Method: immunoSEQ multiplex PCR; TCRdb's copy keeps in-frame clones and lacks some. The sample shows 180,000 or so clones, 86% of them seen only once. The CDR3 contains 14 residues. V dropped 2 bases and J dropped 6 bases, with 8 bases sitting between them. Per germline, CDR1 SGHTA and CDR2 FQGNSA. The chain combines TRBV7-2 with TRBJ1-6; D unresolved. This receptor was identified in a man aged 18 to 30 in good health and CMV-seropositive. The specimen was PBMCs. The CDR3 protein is CASSLFIVNSPLHF. In DNA form, the CDR3 reads TGTGCCAGCAGCTTATTCATAGTTAATTCACCCCTCCACTTT.